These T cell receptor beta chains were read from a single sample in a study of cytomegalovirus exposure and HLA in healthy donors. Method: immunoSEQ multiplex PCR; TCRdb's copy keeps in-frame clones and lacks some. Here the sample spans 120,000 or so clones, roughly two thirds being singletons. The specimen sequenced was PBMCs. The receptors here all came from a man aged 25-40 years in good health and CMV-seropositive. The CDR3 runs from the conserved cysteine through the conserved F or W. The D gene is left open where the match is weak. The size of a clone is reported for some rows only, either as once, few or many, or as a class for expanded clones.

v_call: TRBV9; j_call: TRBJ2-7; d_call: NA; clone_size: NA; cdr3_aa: CASSVGQGRDEQYF; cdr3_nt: TGTGCCAGCAGCGTAGGGCAGGGGAGAGACGAGCAGTACTTC
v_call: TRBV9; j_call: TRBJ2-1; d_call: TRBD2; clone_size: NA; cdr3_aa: CASSVISGSSYNEQFF; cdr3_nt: TGTGCCAGCAGCGTAATTAGCGGGAGCTCCTACAATGAGCAGTTCTTC
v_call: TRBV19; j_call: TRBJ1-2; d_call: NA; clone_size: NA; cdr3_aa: CASIPLGGRYGYTF; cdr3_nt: TGTGCCAGTATCCCCCTGGGGGGTAGGTATGGCTACACCTTC
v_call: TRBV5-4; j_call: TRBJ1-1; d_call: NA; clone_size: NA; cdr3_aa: CASSFERGPTEAFF; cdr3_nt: TGTGCCAGCAGCTTTGAGAGAGGGCCCACTGAAGCTTTCTTT
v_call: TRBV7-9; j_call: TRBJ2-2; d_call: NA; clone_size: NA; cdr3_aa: CASSRSGLPSGELFF; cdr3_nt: TGTGCCAGCAGCCGCAGCGGGCTACCTTCCGGGGAGCTGTTTTTT
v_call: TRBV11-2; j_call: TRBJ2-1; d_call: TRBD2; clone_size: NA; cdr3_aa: CASRRLAGVDEQFF; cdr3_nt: TGTGCCAGCAGGCGACTAGCGGGAGTTGATGAGCAGTTCTTC
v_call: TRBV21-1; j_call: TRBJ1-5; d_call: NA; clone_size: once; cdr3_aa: CASSARQVPNQPQHF; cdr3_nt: TGTGCCAGCAGCGCAAGACAGGTTCCCAATCAGCCCCAGCATTTT
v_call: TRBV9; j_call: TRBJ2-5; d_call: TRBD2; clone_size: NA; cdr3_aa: CASSVTSGTQETQYF; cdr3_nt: TGTGCCAGCAGCGTGACTAGCGGGACACAAGAGACCCAGTACTTC
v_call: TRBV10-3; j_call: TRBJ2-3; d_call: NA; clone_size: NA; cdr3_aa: CAIRNPSASTDTQYF; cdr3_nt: TGTGCCATCAGGAACCCTAGCGCTAGCACAGATACGCAGTATTTT
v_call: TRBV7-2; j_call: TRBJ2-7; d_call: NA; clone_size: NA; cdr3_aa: CASSFVPGTYEQYF; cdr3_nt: TGTGCCAGCAGCTTCGTTCCCGGGACCTACGAGCAGTACTTC
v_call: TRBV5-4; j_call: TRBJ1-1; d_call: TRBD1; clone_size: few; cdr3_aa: CASSPGTGRTEAFF; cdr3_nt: TGTGCCAGCAGCCCGGGGACAGGGAGGACTGAAGCTTTCTTT
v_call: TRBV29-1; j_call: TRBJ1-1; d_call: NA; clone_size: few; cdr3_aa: CSVDGISLGAVEAFF; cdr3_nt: TGCAGCGTTGATGGTATAAGTTTGGGGGCAGTTGAAGCTTTCTTT
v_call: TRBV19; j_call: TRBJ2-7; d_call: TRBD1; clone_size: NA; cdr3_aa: CASSLAGQGVYEQYF; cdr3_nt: TGTGCCAGTAGTCTCGCCGGACAGGGTGTCTACGAGCAGTACTTC
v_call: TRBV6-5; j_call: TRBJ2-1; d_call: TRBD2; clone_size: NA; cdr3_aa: CASSLAESWFF; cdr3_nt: TGTGCCAGCAGCCTAGCGGAGTCGTGGTTCTTC
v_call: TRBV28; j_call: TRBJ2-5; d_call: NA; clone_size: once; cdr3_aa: CASSLVGKTQYF; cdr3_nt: TGTGCCAGCAGTTTGGTCGGGAAGACCCAGTACTTC
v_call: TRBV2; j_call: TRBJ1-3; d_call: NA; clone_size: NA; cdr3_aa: CASSEWRGNTIYF; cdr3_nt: TGTGCCAGCAGTGAGTGGCGGGGAAACACCATATATTTT
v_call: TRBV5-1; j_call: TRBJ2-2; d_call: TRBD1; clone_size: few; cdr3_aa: CASSPGTGKGTRGLYNTGELFF; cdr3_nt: TGCGCCAGCAGCCCCGGGACAGGGAAAGGAACCAGGGGCCTCTATAACACCGGGGAGCTGTTTTTT
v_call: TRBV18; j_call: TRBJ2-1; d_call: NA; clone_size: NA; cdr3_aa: CASSPQQVYNEQFF; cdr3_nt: TGTGCCAGCTCACCCCAGCAGGTCTACAATGAGCAGTTCTTC
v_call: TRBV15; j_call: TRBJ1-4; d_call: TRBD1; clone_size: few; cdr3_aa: CATSRGQGFSEKLFF; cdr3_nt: TGTGCCACCAGCAGAGGACAGGGATTCTCTGAAAAACTGTTTTTT